The 11 T cell receptor beta chains given below trace back to one sample, sequenced in a study of OX40 agonist ivuxolimab in advanced cancers. The repertoire was sequenced with immunoSEQ multiplex PCR; TCRdb's copy has only in-frame clones and lacks some. The data show around 77,000 clones, roughly nine tenths seen once. The sample was CD4+ or CD8+ T cells sorted from blood, taken in a trial of the OX40 agonist ivuxolimab. These receptors were taken from an adult with an advanced solid tumor such as melanoma, head and neck, liver or kidney cancer.

This clone was seen just once. V is TRBV11-1 and J is TRBJ2-7; 8 positions agree with TRBD2. This CDR3 has 15 amino acids. After removal of 6 bases from V and 4 bases from J, the junction contained 11 bases not matched to a gene. The germline gives CDR1 SGHAT, CDR2 FQDESV (reference sequence). The CDR3 region is CASRDERGNTYEQYF. The CDR3 DNA reads as TGTGCCAGCAGAGATGAGCGGGGGAACACTTACGAGCAGTACTTC.

The chain is built from TRBV6-5 and TRBJ1-2; D is perhaps TRBD1 (5 bases). The CDR3 is made up of 15 amino acids. Trimming stripped 0 bases from V and 3 bases from J, with 11 bases between. The germline gives CDR1 MNHEY, CDR2 SVGAGI. CDR3 sequence (DNA): TGTGCCAGCAGTTACTCGATGTTGACAGACTATGGCTACACCTTC. Amino acids: CASSYSMLTDYGYTF.

This sequence joins TRBV6-1 and TRBJ2-2; 10 positions match TRBD2. From germline, CDR1 is MNHNS and CDR2 SASEGT. Trimming cost V 6 bases and J 5 bases; bases outside gene matches: 6. The CDR3 is 15 residues long. The CDR3 region is CASRSGRAQTGELFF. The CDR3 DNA is TGTGCCAGCAGGAGCGGGAGGGCCCAAACCGGGGAGCTGTTTTTT.

The chain is built from TRBV30 and TRBJ1-1; TRBD1 might be the D (6 bases). The V end lost 4 bases, the J end lost 1 base, and 10 bases lay between the germline ends. This CDR3 is 13 amino acids long. Germline V gene sequence: CDR1 GTSNPN, CDR2 SVGIG (reference sequence). The CDR3 loop is CAWKVGGNTEAFF. The CDR3 DNA is TGTGCCTGGAAGGTAGGGGGGAACACTGAAGCTTTCTTT.

Here the CDR3 reads CASQGGRNSPLHF. As DNA, the CDR3 is TGTGCCAGCCAAGGGGGCCGAAATTCACCCCTCCACTTT. This chain links TRBV18 with TRBJ1-6; TRBD1 matches at 7 bases. This CDR3 region has 13 residues. The junction had 5 bases not matched to a gene; V was cut back by 8 bases and J by 7 bases. Germline lookup yields CDR1 KGHSH and CDR2 LQKENI.

This sequence joins TRBV19 and TRBJ2-6; D might be TRBD1 (6 bases). Germline lookup yields CDR1 LNHDA and CDR2 SQIVND (reference sequence). The V end lost 7 bases, the J end lost 0 bases, and 16 bases lay between the germline ends. The CDR3 is 17 amino acids. CDR3 sequence (DNA): TGTGCCAGTACCTGGACACAGGGCCGCTCTGGGGCCAACGTCCTGACTTTC. Its translation: CASTWTQGRSGANVLTF.

This chain joins TRBV19 and TRBJ1-4; D is undetermined. The V end lost 5 bases, the J end lost 10 bases, and 14 bases lay between the germline ends. Looked up from germline, CDR1 is LNHDA and CDR2 is SQIVND (reference sequence). The CDR3 consists of 13 residues. CDR3 region: CASSFTVSGKLFF. CDR3 DNA: TGTGCCAGTAGTTTTACTGTCAGCGGAAAACTGTTTTTT.

The rearrangement uses TRBV30 and TRBJ1-5; unclear D gene. V was trimmed by 1 base and J by 7 bases, leaving 8 bases between them. The CDR3 has 12 residues. Germline V gene sequence: CDR1 GTSNPN, CDR2 SVGIG (reference sequence). CDR3 sequence (DNA): TGTGCCTGGAGTGGGGTAAAACAGCCCCAGCATTTT. This sequence encodes CAWSGVKQPQHF.

The V gene is TRBV5-6, the J gene TRBJ2-3, with 9 bases that match TRBD2. V lost 4 bases, J lost 7 bases, and 13 bases stayed unmatched. Germline V CDR1 and CDR2: SGHDT, YYEEEE. The CDR3 covers 16 residues. The CDR3 DNA sequence: TGTGCCAGCAGCCAAGAAGCGGGAGGAGGAAGATATACGCAGTATTTT. Its protein product is CASSQEAGGGRYTQYF. Looking up the rest from reference TRBV5-6 and TRBJ2-3 gives the full variable domain: DAGVTQSPTHLIKTRGQQVTLRCSPKSGHDTVSWYQQALGQGPQFIFQYYEEEERQRGNFPDRFSGHQFPNYSSELNVNALLLGDSALYLCASSQEAGGGRYTQYFGPGTRLTVL.

The CDR3 nucleotides are TGTGCCAGTAGTCGAAGCGGGTACACTGAAGCTTTCTTT. It is translated as CASSRSGYTEAFF. The chain has TRBV19 and TRBJ1-1, with D unresolved. Germline V gene sequence: CDR1 LNHDA, CDR2 SQIVND (reference sequence). This CDR3 region has 13 residues. With 5 bases removed from V and 3 bases from J, the gap between germline ends came to 10 bases.

This chain uses TRBV11-2 with TRBJ2-5; D uncertain. The ends were cut back, 9 bases at V and 1 base at J, with 6 bases in the middle. This CDR3 has 11 residues. CDR1 is SGHAT and CDR2 is FQNNGV in the germline V gene. The CDR3 loop reads CASTAQETQYF. The CDR3 coding sequence is TGTGCCAGTACAGCCCAAGAGACCCAGTACTTC. Supplemented by reference TRBV11-2 and TRBJ2-5, the full variable domain reads EAGVAQSPRYKIIEKRQSVAFWCNPISGHATLYWYQQILGQGPKLLIQFQNNGVVDDSQLPKDRFSAERLKGVDSTLKIQPAKLEDSAVYLCASTAQETQYFGPGTRLLVL.